This T cell receptor beta chain was documented in a study of molecular identifiers for immune sequencing clone quantification. Study context: Naive CD8 RNA (around 20,000 or 100,000 cells) was divided into five aliquots, with four sequenced.

Naive CD8 T cells were sorted as CD8+CD4-CCR7+CD45RA+. Unmatched junction bases numbered 20, after V lost 8 bases and J lost 7 bases. CDR1 and CDR2 from the germline V gene are MDHEN and SYDVKM. CDR3 size: 17 residues. TCRdb ran MiXCR on the PCR reads and lists one entry per CDR3 protein. The table lists more than 450,000 distinct CDR3 sequences, over 20% of them singletons, with approximately 0.8% in the top ten. The sample consisted of naive CD8+ T cells from blood, with Jurkat cell RNA spiked in. Subset specified: FACS-sorted CD8+CD4-CCR7+CD45RA+ naive T cells. The chain uses TRBV28 and TRBJ1-5; the match to TRBD1 covers 7 bases. This clonotype was sampled from a human donor in good health. Some libraries in this study had Jurkat cell RNA spiked in. CDR3: CASRPLPTGTLGQPQHF. The DNA of the CDR3 is TGTGCCAGCCGACCCCTTCCGACAGGGACCTTGGGACAGCCCCAGCATTTT.